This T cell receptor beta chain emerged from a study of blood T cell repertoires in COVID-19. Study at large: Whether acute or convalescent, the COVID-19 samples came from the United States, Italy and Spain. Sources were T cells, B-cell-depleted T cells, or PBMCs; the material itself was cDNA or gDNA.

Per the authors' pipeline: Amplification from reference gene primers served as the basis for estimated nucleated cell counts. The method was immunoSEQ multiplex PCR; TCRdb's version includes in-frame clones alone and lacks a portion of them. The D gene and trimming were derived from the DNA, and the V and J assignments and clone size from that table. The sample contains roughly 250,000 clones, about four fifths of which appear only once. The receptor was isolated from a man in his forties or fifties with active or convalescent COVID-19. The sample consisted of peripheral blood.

The CDR3 protein is CSVGQVTYEQYF. As DNA, the CDR3 is TGCAGCGTTGGACAGGTCACCTACGAGCAGTACTTC. The V call is TRBV29-1, the J call TRBJ2-7, with D perhaps matching TRBD1 (6 bases). Germline CDR1 is SQVTM and CDR2 is ANQGSEA. Between the trimmed V and J ends, which lost 4 bases and 2 bases, there was a span of 9 bases. The CDR3 has 12 amino acids.